Listed here are 3 T cell receptor beta chains from one sample, sequenced in a study of shared clonotypes between healthy human individuals. The data were produced by immunoSEQ multiplex PCR, yet TCRdb's version contains in-frame clones alone and is incomplete. The sample has 2.3 million or so clones; roughly 93% are singletons. Sequenced material: naive CD4+ T cells from PBMCs. Specified subset: CD45RA+ positively selected. The receptors were sampled from a man between 18 and 35 years old in good health. Some clones in this sample may be carry-over from other donors' samples.

CDR3 region: CASSLVYKNYEQYF. As DNA, the CDR3 is TGTGCCAGCAGCTTAGTTTACAAGAACTACGAGCAGTACTTC. The rearrangement links TRBV7-2 to TRBJ2-7, with D unclear. The V end was cut by 1 base, the J end by 3 bases, with 10 bases between. The CDR3 covers 14 residues. Per the germline V gene, CDR1 is SGHTA and CDR2 is FQGNSA.

V gene TRBV10-3 combines with J gene TRBJ1-3; D is undetermined. V was cut by 2 bases and J by 2 bases, with 1 base left in between. The CDR3 loop spans 12 amino acids. Germline CDR1 reads ENHRY; CDR2 reads SYGVKD. The CDR3 DNA reads TGTGCCATCAGTGAGACTGGAAACACCATATATTTT. Its protein product is CAISETGNTIYF.

This chain links TRBV6-6 with TRBJ2-5; 8 nucleotides match TRBD1. Germline CDR1 is MNHNY and CDR2 is SVGAGI (reference sequence). V lost 4 bases, J lost 2 bases, and 3 bases stayed unmatched. The CDR3 runs 14 residues. This CDR3 is CASSFTGGQETQYF. The CDR3 region has the DNA TGTGCCAGCAGTTTCACAGGGGGGCAAGAGACCCAGTACTTC.